Following are 29 T cell receptor beta chains from one sample sequenced in a study of T cell responses to AZD1222 COVID-19 vaccine. Data came from immunoSEQ multiplex PCR; TCRdb stores just in-frame clones and leaves some out. Among 100,000 to 150,000 clones listed, approximately 91% were seen once. Sequencing was performed on peripheral blood, taken on day 0 of AZD1222 vaccination. The receptors come from an adult in good health.

The gene calls are TRBV2 and TRBJ2-7, with 9 bases identical to TRBD1. With 3 bases clipped from V and 6 bases from J, the junction kept 6 bases outside the gene matches. The CDR3 contains 14 residues. The V gene's germline CDR1 is SNHLY and CDR2 FYNNEI. The CDR3 sequence: CASSEAGQGFEQYF. CDR3 DNA sequence: TGTGCCAGCAGTGAGGCGGGACAGGGTTTCGAGCAGTACTTC.

The chain is built from TRBV7-3 and TRBJ2-7; D ambiguous. V lost 5 bases, J lost 0 bases, and 8 bases lay in between. CDR1 and CDR2 from the germline V gene are SGHTA and FQGTGA. CDR3 length equals 13 residues. The CDR3 DNA reads as TGTGCCAGCAGCCCGGGCTACTCCTACGAGCAGTACTTC. Amino acids: CASSPGYSYEQYF.

This chain connects TRBV30 to TRBJ1-4, with a tentative D call TRBD1 (5 bases). This CDR3 contains 15 residues. Germline CDR1 reads GTSNPN; CDR2 reads SVGIG (reference sequence). Trimming removed 1 base at V and 7 bases at J, with 16 bases between. This CDR3 reads CAWSGLPGDSEKLFF. The CDR3 bases are TGTGCCTGGAGTGGCCTACCGGGGGATAGTGAAAAACTGTTTTTT.

The CDR3 DNA sequence: TGTGCCAGCTCACCGGACAGGACTGAAGCTTTCTTT. Protein product: CASSPDRTEAFF. The J gene is TRBJ1-1, the V gene TRBV18, with TRBD1 matching 7 bases. The V gene's germline CDR1 is KGHSH and CDR2 LQKENI. The CDR3 loop spans 12 amino acids. Trimming took 3 bases from V and 5 from J; bases not matched to a gene: 0. The entire variable domain, with the rest obtained from reference TRBV18 and TRBJ1-1, is as follows: NAGVMQNPRHLVRRRGQEARLRCSPMKGHSHVYWYRQLPEEGLKFMVYLQKENIIDESGMPKERFSAEFPKEGPSILRIQQVVRGDSAAYFCASSPDRTEAFFGQGTRLTVV.

J is TRBJ1-2 and V is TRBV10-3; D call uncertain. There are 12 residues in the CDR3. Deletions cut 2 bases from V and 5 bases from J, with 6 bases between. Germline CDR1 and CDR2: ENHRY and SYGVKD. The CDR3 DNA follows: TGTGCCATCAGTGAGGCAGTATATGGCTACACCTTC. Translated, it gives CAISEAVYGYTF.

The gene calls are TRBV18 and TRBJ2-7, with 8 bases lining up with TRBD1. After removal of 3 bases from V and 3 bases from J, the junction contained 4 bases not matched to a gene. CDR3 size: 14 residues. Per germline, CDR1 KGHSH and CDR2 LQKENI. The CDR3 sequence: CASSPGQADYEQYF. CDR3 DNA: TGTGCCAGCTCACCGGGACAGGCGGACTACGAGCAGTACTTC.

The rearrangement uses TRBV5-6 and TRBJ2-6; D uncertain. V lost 2 bases and J 0 bases, leaving 9 bases between the germline ends. This CDR3 comprises 16 residues. Germline loops: CDR1 SGHDT, CDR2 YYEEEE. DNA of the CDR3: TGTGCCAGCAGCTTAAGCACCCACTCTGGGGCCAACGTCCTGACTTTC. It codes for CASSLSTHSGANVLTF.

The genes are TRBV7-9 and TRBJ2-5; tentatively, D is TRBD2 (5 bases). The CDR3 is 15 residues long. Trimming stripped 4 bases from V and 5 bases from J, with 17 bases between. Per germline, CDR1 SEHNR and CDR2 FQNEAQ (reference sequence). CDR3 nucleotides: TGTGCCAGCAGCTCTAACCGCGGGCCGGGTGAGACCCAGTACTTC. Translating it yields CASSSNRGPGETQYF.

The gene calls are TRBV6-2 or TRBV6-3 and TRBJ1-1; D is perhaps TRBD1 (5 bases). The CDR3 spans 13 residues. The germline CDR1 and CDR2 sequences are MNHEY and SVGEGT. V was pared by 4 bases and J by 4 bases, with 10 bases between. The CDR3 bases are TGTGCCAGCAGTTGGAGGGACGGCACTGAAGCTTTCTTT. It is translated as CASSWRDGTEAFF.

The sample holds a few counts of this clone. This chain uses TRBV12-5 with TRBJ1-3; 7 bases line up with TRBD1. Germline assignment: CDR1 LGHNT and CDR2 FRNRAP. V shed 1 base and J 0 bases; nucleotides not matched to a gene: 3. CDR3 length equals 16 residues. Here the CDR3 DNA reads TGTGCTAGTGGTTTGGGACAGGGAACCTCTGGAAACACCATATATTTT. This sequence encodes CASGLGQGTSGNTIYF.

This rearrangement joins TRBV6-1 to TRBJ2-5; no clear D. With 1 base removed from V and 4 bases from J, the gap between germline ends came to 13 bases. The germline V gene encodes CDR1 MNHNS and CDR2 SASEGT. The CDR3 loop spans 15 amino acids. The CDR3 here is CASSEDSSFGETQYF. CDR3 bases: TGTGCCAGCAGTGAAGACAGCTCCTTCGGAGAGACCCAGTACTTC.

This chain joins TRBV10-1 and TRBJ2-2, with TRBD1 matching over 8 bases. Trimming removed 3 bases from V and 0 bases from J; junction bases left unmatched: 3. The CDR3 extends over 16 amino acids. CDR1 and CDR2 (germline): WNHNN, SYGVQD (reference sequence). CDR3 sequence (DNA): TGCGCCAGCAGTGATAGGACAGGGACGAACACCGGGGAGCTGTTTTTT. It yields the protein CASSDRTGTNTGELFF.

There are a few counts of this clone. The DNA of the CDR3 is TGCGCCAGCAGCTTTGGGCAGCTCACGTTTGACTACACCTTC. This encodes CASSFGQLTFDYTF. The chain uses TRBV5-1 and TRBJ1-2, with D unresolved. The CDR3 totals 14 residues. V lost 2 bases to trimming and J lost 10 bases, with 18 bases between them. Germline V gives CDR1 SGHRS, CDR2 YFSETQ.

This chain connects TRBV28 to TRBJ2-2; D uncertain. Germline CDR1 is MDHEN and CDR2 is SYDVKM. The germline V and J ends were trimmed by 6 bases and 0 bases, with 14 bases remaining between them. The CDR3 loop spans 16 amino acids. Here the CDR3 reads CASSRGRSTNTGELFF. The CDR3 nucleotides read TGTGCCAGCAGCCGCGGACGGTCAACGAACACCGGGGAGCTGTTTTTT.

The chain carries TRBV30 and TRBJ1-2; maybe TRBD1 (6 bases). Looked up from germline, CDR1 is GTSNPN and CDR2 is SVGIG (reference sequence). Trimming removed 3 bases from V and 10 bases from J, with 12 bases in between. CDR3 length equals 11 residues. CDR3 nucleotides: TGTGCCTGGAGCCCGCAGGGGAACTACACCTTC. This sequence encodes CAWSPQGNYTF. Using reference TRBV30 and TRBJ1-2 for the parts outside the CDR3, the full variable domain is SQTIHQWPATLVQPVGSPLSLECTVEGTSNPNLYWYRQAAGRGLQLLFYSVGIGQISSEVPQNLSASRPQDRQFILSSKKLLLSDSGFYLCAWSPQGNYTFGSGTRLTVV.

This chain connects TRBV2 to TRBJ1-5; 8 bases align to TRBD1. There are 14 residues in the CDR3. After removal of 6 bases from V and 6 bases from J, the junction contained 7 bases not matched to a gene. CDR1 SNHLY and CDR2 FYNNEI come from the germline V gene. The CDR3 DNA reads as TGTGCCAGCAGCCCTGACAGGGGTGGTCAGCCCCAGCATTTT. Protein product: CASSPDRGGQPQHF.

This clone was detected only once. The V call is TRBV28, the J call TRBJ1-1; D uncertain. Trimming stripped 6 bases from V and 2 bases from J, with 10 bases between. The CDR3 covers 13 residues. The germline V gene encodes CDR1 MDHEN and CDR2 SYDVKM. The CDR3 loop reads CASSLVGNTEAFF. CDR3 nucleotide sequence: TGTGCCAGCAGCCTAGTGGGAAACACTGAAGCTTTCTTT.

The rearrangement joins TRBV7-2 to TRBJ1-4; D is ambiguous. From germline, CDR1 is SGHTA and CDR2 FQGNSA. This CDR3 has 15 amino acids. V was cut by 0 bases and J by 7 bases, with 12 bases left in between. The CDR3 sequence: CASSLAPSGGEKLFF. In DNA, the CDR3 is TGTGCCAGCAGCTTAGCTCCCTCGGGTGGTGAAAAACTGTTTTTT. Full variable domain (outside the CDR3, taken from reference TRBV7-2 and TRBJ1-4): GAGVSQSPSNKVTEKGKDVELRCDPISGHTALYWYRQSLGQGLEFLIYFQGNSAPDKSGLPSDRFSAERTGGSVSTLTIQRTQQEDSAVYLCASSLAPSGGEKLFFGSGTQLSVL.

The chain is built from TRBV7-2 and TRBJ2-7; D not certain. CDR3 length equals 13 residues. CDR1 is SGHTA, CDR2 FQGNSA, per germline. V was clipped by 5 bases and J by 5 bases, with 13 bases between them. Written as DNA, the CDR3 is TGTGCCAGCAGCCCCGGCTTGTGGAACGAGCAGTACTTC. Amino acid sequence: CASSPGLWNEQYF.

The table lists this clone with a count of one. The chain joins TRBV4-2 to TRBJ1-4, with D unresolved. The CDR3 spans 18 residues. The V gene lost 0 bases and the J gene lost 0 bases, with 14 bases spanning the gap. The germline gives CDR1 LGHNA, CDR2 YNFKEQ. Here the CDR3 reads CASSQELDPGATNEKLFF. CDR3 sequence (DNA): TGTGCCAGCAGCCAAGAGTTGGACCCGGGAGCAACTAATGAAAAACTGTTTTTT.

The chain has TRBV7-9 and TRBJ2-2; D ambiguous. There are 14 residues in the CDR3. V dropped 5 bases and J dropped 4 bases, with 11 bases sitting between them. The V gene's germline CDR1 is SEHNR and CDR2 FQNEAQ (reference sequence). CDR3 nucleotide sequence: TGTGCCAGCAGCCTGATACCCGGCACCGGGGAGCTGTTTTTT. This translates into CASSLIPGTGELFF.

V and J are TRBV7-9 and TRBJ2-6, with 10 bases aligning to TRBD1. V was clipped by 4 bases and J by 0 bases; unmatched bases: 9. CDR1 and CDR2 (germline): SEHNR, FQNEAQ (reference sequence). CDR3 length: 19 residues. CDR3 in amino acids: CASSSQAGQGSSGANVLTF. The DNA of the CDR3 is TGTGCCAGCAGCTCTCAAGCGGGACAGGGGAGCTCTGGGGCCAACGTCCTGACTTTC.

The chain has TRBV19 and TRBJ1-2, with 7 bases lining up with TRBD1. In germline, CDR1 is LNHDA, CDR2 SQIVND (reference sequence). V shed 9 bases and J 6 bases; nucleotides not matched to a gene: 7. The CDR3 contains 12 residues. The CDR3: CASYSGTDGYTF. CDR3 sequence (DNA): TGTGCCAGCTATTCCGGGACAGATGGCTACACCTTC.

The chain combines TRBV5-1 with TRBJ1-2, with D unclear. Germline V lookup: CDR1 SGHRS, CDR2 YFSETQ. The CDR3 spans 14 residues. Trimming stripped 0 bases from V and 2 bases from J, with 8 bases between. The CDR3 reads CASSLGSSNYGYTF. As DNA, the CDR3 is TGCGCCAGCAGCTTGGGGTCTAGCAACTATGGCTACACCTTC.

This clone has only one observation. The chain couples TRBV5-1 to TRBJ2-1; D ambiguous. From germline, CDR1 is SGHRS and CDR2 YFSETQ. Trimming left V 0 bases short and J 8 bases short, with 12 bases between. This CDR3 spans 14 amino acids. The CDR3 DNA sequence: TGCGCCAGCAGCTTGGTGAGCTCAGAGGATGAGCAGTTCTTC. This codes for CASSLVSSEDEQFF.

V is TRBV5-1 and J is TRBJ2-1; 7 bases are a match to TRBD2. The CDR3 sequence is 15 residues long. J gave up 4 bases and V 4 bases, and 8 bases lay outside the gene matches. Germline V gene data show CDR1 as SGHRS and CDR2 as YFSETQ. CDR3 sequence reads: CASSQLAGVYNEQFF. For the CDR3, the DNA is TGCGCCAGCAGCCAACTCGCGGGGGTTTACAATGAGCAGTTCTTC.

The V gene is TRBV5-1, the J gene TRBJ1-2, with D unresolved. CDR1 is SGHRS, CDR2 YFSETQ, per germline. This CDR3 comprises 13 residues. V was trimmed by 7 bases and J by 4 bases, leaving 14 bases between them. CDR3 DNA sequence: TGCGCCAGCTCCACTAACAGCCGCTATGGCTACACCTTC. Encoded protein: CASSTNSRYGYTF.

The CDR3 sequence is CASSNPQNTEAFF. The CDR3, as DNA: TGTGCCAGCAGCAACCCCCAGAACACTGAAGCTTTCTTT. This chain uses TRBV6-5 with TRBJ1-1; the D is unclear. The germline V gene encodes CDR1 MNHEY and CDR2 SVGAGI. The germline V and J ends were trimmed by 6 bases and 1 base, with 9 bases remaining between them. This CDR3 region has 13 residues.

In this sample, this clone turned up once. Other DNA sequences in the sample encode the same CDR3. The chain employs TRBV7-2 and TRBJ2-1; the D call may be TRBD1 or TRBD2 (6 bases each). The germline CDR1 and CDR2 sequences are SGHTA and FQGNSA. The CDR3 runs 15 residues. V was cut by 1 base and J by 1 base, with 8 bases left in between. The CDR3 DNA is TGTGCCAGCAGCTTAGGGGGGGCTTCCTACAATGAGCAGTTCTTC. This gives the protein CASSLGGASYNEQFF.